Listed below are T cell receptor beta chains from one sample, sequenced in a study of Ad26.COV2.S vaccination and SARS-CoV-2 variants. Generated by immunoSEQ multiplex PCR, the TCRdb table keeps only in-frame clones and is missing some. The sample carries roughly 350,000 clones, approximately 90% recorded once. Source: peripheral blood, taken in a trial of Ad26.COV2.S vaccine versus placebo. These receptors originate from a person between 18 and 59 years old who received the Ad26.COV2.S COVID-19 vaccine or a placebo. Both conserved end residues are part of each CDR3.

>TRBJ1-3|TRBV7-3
CASSSTGVSGNTIYF
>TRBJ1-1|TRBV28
CASSLQRGTLKAFF
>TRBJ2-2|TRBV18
CASSPQSTGAFTGELFF
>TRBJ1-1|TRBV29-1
CSVLLGQGNTEAFF
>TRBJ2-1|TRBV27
CASSLKPISTGVSYNEQFF
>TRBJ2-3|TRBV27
CASSPGLAELTDTQYF
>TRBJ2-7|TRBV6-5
CASRKQGYPYEQYF
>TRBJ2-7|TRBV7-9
CASSSRTPPGYEQYF
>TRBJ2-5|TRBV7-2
CASRHKSVGPPETQYF
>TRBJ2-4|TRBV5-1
CASSLGHLTPNIQYF
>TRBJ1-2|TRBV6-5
CASSPQSNYGYTF
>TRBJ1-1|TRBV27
CASRNTGGTEAFF
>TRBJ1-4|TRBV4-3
CASSQGGRWANEKLFF
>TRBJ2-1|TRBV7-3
CASSFRDEQFF
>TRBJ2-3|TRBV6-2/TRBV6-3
CASSYLRSQGAPLDTQYF
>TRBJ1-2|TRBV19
CASSTSGTGESYGYTF
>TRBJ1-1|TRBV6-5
CATRTGSNTEAFF
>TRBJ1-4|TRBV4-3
CASSHRRSEKLFF
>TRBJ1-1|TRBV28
CASSLDAMNTEAFF
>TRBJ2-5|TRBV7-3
CASSTGQGAVETQYF
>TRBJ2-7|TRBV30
CAWSLGASNTYEQYF
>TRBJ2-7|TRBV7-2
CASSPGAVYEQYF
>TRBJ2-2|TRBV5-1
CASSQNTGELFF
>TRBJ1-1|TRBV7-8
CASSLEVTGNTEAFF
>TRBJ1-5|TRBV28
CASQNPGQGRRPQHF
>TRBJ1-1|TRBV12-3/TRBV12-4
CASSYRIGTEAFF
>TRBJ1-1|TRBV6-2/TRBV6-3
CASSQKGAEGTEAFF
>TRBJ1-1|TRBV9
CASSAAGRPIEAFF
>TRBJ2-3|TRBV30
CAWTPPAGDTDTQYF
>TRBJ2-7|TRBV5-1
CASSLRQFDYEQYF
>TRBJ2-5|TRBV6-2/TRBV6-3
CASSLTGLETQYF
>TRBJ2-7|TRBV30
CAWEEGGEQYF
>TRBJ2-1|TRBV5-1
CASSLITGHGLDEQFF
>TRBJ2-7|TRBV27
CASSLGTLSYEQYF
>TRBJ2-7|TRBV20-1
CSASPGLAVYEQYF
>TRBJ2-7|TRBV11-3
CASSRDRMHEQYF
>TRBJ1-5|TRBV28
CASSYRVQRPQHF
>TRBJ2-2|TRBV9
CASSVEGIGELFF
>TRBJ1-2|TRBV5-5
CASSLDGGTDYGYTF
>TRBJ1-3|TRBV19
CASSIDRAAKGNTIYF
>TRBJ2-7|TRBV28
CATEFSGDLYEQYF
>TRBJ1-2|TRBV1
CTSSPSSPTRDNRHYGYTF
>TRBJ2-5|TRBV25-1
CASSEKETQYF
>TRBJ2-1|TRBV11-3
CASSSGLAGEDQFF
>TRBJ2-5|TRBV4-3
CASSQEYSGAETQYF
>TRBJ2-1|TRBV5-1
CASSLVLDEQFF
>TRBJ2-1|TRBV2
CASTLLTSGTVEQFF
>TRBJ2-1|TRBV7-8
CASSLLAGGTGGEQFF
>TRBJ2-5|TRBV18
CASSPGLGSFPLETQYF
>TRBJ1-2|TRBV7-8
CASSSEPRTSRNYGYTF